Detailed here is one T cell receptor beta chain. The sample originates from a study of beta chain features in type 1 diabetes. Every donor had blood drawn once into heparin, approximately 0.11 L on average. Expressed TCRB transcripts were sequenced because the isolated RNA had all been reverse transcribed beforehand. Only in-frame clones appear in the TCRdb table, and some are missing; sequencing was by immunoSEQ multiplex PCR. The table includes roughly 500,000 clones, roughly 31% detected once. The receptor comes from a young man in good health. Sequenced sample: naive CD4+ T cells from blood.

The CDR3 sequence is CASSQSGLYEQYF. The CDR3 DNA follows: TGTGCCAGCAGCCAATCGGGCCTATACGAGCAGTACTTC. The J gene is TRBJ2-7, the V gene TRBV4-2; no reliable D call. V was trimmed by 2 bases and J by 4 bases, leaving 9 bases between them. Germline V gene sequence: CDR1 LGHNA, CDR2 YNFKEQ. CDR3 size: 13 residues.